This record covers a single TCR beta chain. The data were produced by immunoSEQ multiplex PCR, yet TCRdb's version contains in-frame clones alone and is incomplete. Of more than 75,000 clones detected, over 85% appear once; the ten largest clones hold about 0.22%. This sample is part of a study of technical replicates of blood from a few donors. Material: T cells isolated from PBMCs. This clonotype was sampled from a human donor in good health.

The DNA for the CDR3 is TGTGCCAGCAGCTTAGGGACAGGGCGTCCAGATACGCAGTATTTT. This encodes CASSLGTGRPDTQYF. This rearrangement joins TRBV7-6 to TRBJ2-3; 8 bases agree with TRBD1. After removal of 1 base from V and 4 bases from J, the junction contained 4 bases not matched to a gene. Germline lookup yields CDR1 SGHVS and CDR2 FNYEAQ. This CDR3 comprises 15 residues.